This paragraph covers one T cell receptor beta chain sequence. What it recognizes is unknown. The data are from a study of T cells after yellow fever vaccination. Findings of the study overall: Once the booster was given, most primary-vaccination clones reappeared, at 95% to 98% for CD4 and roughly 91% for CD8.

Germline V lookup: CDR1 DFQATT, CDR2 SNEGSKA (reference sequence). This CDR3 region has 15 residues. The V gene lost 0 bases and the J gene lost 2 bases, with 14 bases spanning the gap. TCRdb redid the calling of the 5' RACE reads with MiXCR, one entry per CDR3 protein. The sample yields under 600,000 distinct CDR3 sequences, less than 25% seen once. The source of this sequence is a man younger than 35 who received the YFV17D yellow fever vaccine. The sequenced sample was PBMCs, obtained about 21 days after the first yellow fever vaccination. V usage is TRBV20-1 and J usage is TRBJ2-7; TRBD1 might be the D (5 bases). The CDR3 loop is CSARDPTGETYEQYF. The CDR3 DNA is TGCAGTGCTAGAGATCCTACAGGTGAAACCTACGAGCAGTACTTC.